The 9 T cell receptor beta chains below all came from one sample that was sequenced in a study of cytomegalovirus exposure and HLA in healthy donors. PCR was performed using 60 Vbeta and 13 Jbeta primers. The protocol was immunoSEQ multiplex PCR, while the TCRdb copy is restricted to in-frame clones and leaves out a portion. This sample has more than 200,000 clones; 82% occur once, and the top ten carry about 6.1%. The sequencing sample was made of PBMCs. The receptor source for this set is a man in his forties or fifties in good health and CMV-seropositive.

This clone appeared a few times. The chain is built from TRBV6-6 and TRBJ1-5, with 7 bases matching TRBD1. The CDR3 extends over 15 amino acids. The germline CDR1 and CDR2 sequences are MNHNY and SVGAGI (reference sequence). The V segment lost 6 bases and the J segment 3 bases; nucleotides outside the gene matches: 8. The CDR3 DNA is TGTGCCAGCAGCTACCGGGACAGCTACAATCAGCCCCAGCATTTT. Translating gives CASSYRDSYNQPQHF.

The rearrangement links TRBV5-1 to TRBJ1-1; TRBD1 matches at 7 bases. Trimming cost V 4 bases and J 8 bases; bases outside gene matches: 2. CDR1 and CDR2 (germline): SGHRS, YFSETQ. The CDR3 spans 11 residues. The CDR3 reads CASSPGQEAFF. In nucleotides, the CDR3 is TGCGCCAGCAGCCCGGGACAGGAAGCTTTCTTT.

The V gene is TRBV19, the J gene TRBJ2-7; D might be TRBD2 (5 bases). This CDR3 comprises 13 residues. CDR1 and CDR2 (germline): LNHDA, SQIVND (reference sequence). V was trimmed by 2 bases and J by 3 bases, leaving 8 bases between them. For the CDR3, the DNA is TGTGCCAGTAGTATACCGGGGAACTACGAGCAGTACTTC. Translation gives CASSIPGNYEQYF.

The chain combines TRBV10-2 with TRBJ2-7; 12 bases line up with TRBD2. Per the germline V gene, CDR1 is WSHSY and CDR2 is SAAADI. The CDR3 consists of 18 residues. Unmatched junction bases numbered 9, after V lost 0 bases and J lost 3 bases. The CDR3 coding sequence is TGCGCCAGCAGTGAGTCGAGGGGCCTAGCGGGAGGGCTCTACGAGCAGTACGTC. This codes for CASSESRGLAGGLYEQYV.

J is TRBJ2-5 and V is TRBV27, with TRBD1 identical over 8 bases. Trimming at V came to 5 bases and at J to 11 bases, leaving 16 bases not matched to a gene. There are 15 residues in the CDR3. Germline values: CDR1 MNHEY, CDR2 SMNVEV (reference sequence). CDR3 protein: CASSPPGTGFRGQYF. The CDR3 nucleotides are TGTGCCAGCAGTCCACCCGGGACAGGCTTCCGCGGGCAGTACTTC.

V usage is TRBV19 and J usage is TRBJ1-2; D gene uncertain. The CDR3 runs to 13 residues. Trimming took 1 base from V and 3 from J, leaving 6 bases between them. The germline V gene encodes CDR1 LNHDA and CDR2 SQIVND (reference sequence). CDR3 DNA sequence: TGTGCCAGTAGTATAGGACTGGACTATGGCTACACCTTC. Translation: CASSIGLDYGYTF.

This chain uses TRBV7-3 with TRBJ2-3; TRBD2 matches 14 bases. V shed 5 bases, J shed 12 bases, and the junction held 7 bases outside the gene matches. The CDR3 is made up of 14 amino acids. Per the germline V gene, CDR1 is SGHTA and CDR2 is FQGTGA. CDR3 in amino acids: CASSLLGLAGEQYF. In DNA, the CDR3 is TGTGCCAGCAGCCTTCTGGGACTAGCGGGGGAACAGTATTTT. Supplemented by reference TRBV7-3 and TRBJ2-3, the full variable domain reads GAGVSQTPSNKVTEKGKYVELRCDPISGHTALYWYRQSLGQGPEFLIYFQGTGAADDSGLPNDRFFAVRPEGSVSTLKIQRTERGDSAVYLCASSLLGLAGEQYFGPGTRLTVL.

V and J are TRBV5-1 and TRBJ2-7; no clear D gene. This CDR3 has 12 amino acids. CDR1 is SGHRS, CDR2 YFSETQ, per germline. Trimming stripped 3 bases from V and 2 bases from J, with 6 bases between. For the CDR3, the DNA is TGCGCCAGCAGCTCCCAAACCTACGAGCAGTACTTC. Amino acids: CASSSQTYEQYF.

The gene calls are TRBV29-1 and TRBJ1-5; the D is unclear. The V and J ends lost 0 bases and 13 bases respectively, with 10 bases between them. Germline CDR1 is SQVTM and CDR2 is ANQGSEA. This CDR3 has 11 amino acids. The CDR3 protein is CSVEERGKQHF. CDR3 bases: TGCAGCGTTGAAGAAAGAGGGAAGCAGCATTTT. Using reference TRBV29-1 and TRBJ1-5 for the parts outside the CDR3, the full variable domain is SAVISQKPSRDICQRGTSLTIQCQVDSQVTMMFWYRQQPGQSLTLIATANQGSEATYESGFVIDKFPISRPNLTFSTLTVSNMSPEDSSIYLCSVEERGKQHFGDGTRLSIL.